This is a list of T cell receptor beta chains from one sample in a study of cytomegalovirus exposure and HLA in healthy donors. Clones were read by immunoSEQ multiplex PCR, and TCRdb kept only the in-frame ones, dropping some. The repertoire holds around 240,000 clones, 90% seen once, with under 0.45% in the top ten. The sequenced sample was PBMCs. The receptors here all came from a woman younger than 30 in good health and CMV-seronegative. The CDR3 runs from the conserved cysteine through the conserved F or W. Each record gives: V gene, J gene, D gene, clone size, CDR3 protein, CDR3 DNA. A D gene is named only where the DNA matches it firmly. Clone size is not always given. Where it is, it says once, few, many or a class for expanded clones.

TRBV7-8,TRBJ2-3,.,.,CASSLFQATDTQYF,TGTGCCAGCAGCTTATTCCAGGCCACAGATACGCAGTATTTT
TRBV20-1,TRBJ2-1,.,.,CSAPRGNEQFF,TGCAGTGCCCCCAGGGGCAATGAGCAGTTCTTC
TRBV7-9,TRBJ1-2,TRBD1,.,CASSSTGGYGYTF,TGTGCCAGCAGCTCGACAGGGGGGTATGGCTACACCTTC
TRBV30,TRBJ2-7,TRBD2,.,CAWRGLTPGLDRSYEQYF,TGTGCCTGGAGGGGGTTAACGCCGGGACTAGATCGGTCCTACGAGCAGTACTTC
TRBV27,TRBJ2-1,TRBD2,.,CASSLSPLAGGPPYNEQFF,TGTGCCAGCAGTTTATCCCCGCTAGCGGGGGGGCCGCCCTACAATGAGCAGTTCTTC
TRBV6-1,TRBJ1-2,TRBD1,.,CASSDRDSNYGYTF,TGTGCCAGCAGTGATAGGGACAGTAACTATGGCTACACCTTC
TRBV14,TRBJ2-1,TRBD2,once,CASSQDPSGREQFF,TGTGCCAGCAGCCAAGATCCTAGCGGCAGAGAGCAGTTCTTC
TRBV7-6,TRBJ1-3,TRBD1,.,CASSLVQGASGNTIYF,TGTGCCAGCAGCTTAGTACAGGGGGCCTCTGGAAACACCATATATTTT
TRBV28,TRBJ2-5,TRBD1,.,CASSLPGGSETQYF,TGTGCCAGCAGTTTACCAGGGGGCAGCGAGACCCAGTACTTC
TRBV7-3,TRBJ2-3,TRBD2,.,CASSLKTGGLTDTQYF,TGTGCCAGCAGTCTGAAAACGGGGGGTTTGACAGATACGCAGTATTTT
TRBV9,TRBJ1-1,.,.,CASSVGTEDEAFF,TGTGCCAGCAGCGTAGGGACAGAAGATGAAGCTTTCTTT